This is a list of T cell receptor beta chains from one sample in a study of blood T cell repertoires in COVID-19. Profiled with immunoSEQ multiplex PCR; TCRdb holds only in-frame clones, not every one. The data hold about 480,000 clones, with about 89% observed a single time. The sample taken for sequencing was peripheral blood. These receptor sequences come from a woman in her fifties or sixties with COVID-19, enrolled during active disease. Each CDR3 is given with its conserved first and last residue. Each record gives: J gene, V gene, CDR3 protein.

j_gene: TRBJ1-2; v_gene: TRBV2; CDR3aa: CATLTWGDGYTF
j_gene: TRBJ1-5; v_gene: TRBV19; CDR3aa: CASTGGNQPQHF
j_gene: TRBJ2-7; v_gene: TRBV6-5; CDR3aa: CASSSRDRGYEQYF
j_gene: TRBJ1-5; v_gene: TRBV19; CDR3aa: CASSRTGGVSNQPQHF
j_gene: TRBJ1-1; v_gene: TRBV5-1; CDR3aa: CASSLATGLNTEAFF
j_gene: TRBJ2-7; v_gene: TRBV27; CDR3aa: CASSLYPAGPYEQYF
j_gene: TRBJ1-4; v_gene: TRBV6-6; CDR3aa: CASSPDRVNHFEGVLREKLFF
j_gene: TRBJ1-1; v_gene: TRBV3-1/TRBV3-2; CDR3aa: CASSQVAADTEAFF
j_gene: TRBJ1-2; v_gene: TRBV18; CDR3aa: CASSPTTQASNGYTF
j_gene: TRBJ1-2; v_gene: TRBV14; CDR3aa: CASSQVMARGRISDDYGYTF
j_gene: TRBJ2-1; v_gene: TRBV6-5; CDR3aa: CASSSALYYNEQFF
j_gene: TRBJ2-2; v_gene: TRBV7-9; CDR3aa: CASSRGEGAGELFF
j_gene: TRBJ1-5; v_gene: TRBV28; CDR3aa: CASKTGTGANQPQHF
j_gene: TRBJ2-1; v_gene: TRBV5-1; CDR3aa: CASSQRGAINEQFF